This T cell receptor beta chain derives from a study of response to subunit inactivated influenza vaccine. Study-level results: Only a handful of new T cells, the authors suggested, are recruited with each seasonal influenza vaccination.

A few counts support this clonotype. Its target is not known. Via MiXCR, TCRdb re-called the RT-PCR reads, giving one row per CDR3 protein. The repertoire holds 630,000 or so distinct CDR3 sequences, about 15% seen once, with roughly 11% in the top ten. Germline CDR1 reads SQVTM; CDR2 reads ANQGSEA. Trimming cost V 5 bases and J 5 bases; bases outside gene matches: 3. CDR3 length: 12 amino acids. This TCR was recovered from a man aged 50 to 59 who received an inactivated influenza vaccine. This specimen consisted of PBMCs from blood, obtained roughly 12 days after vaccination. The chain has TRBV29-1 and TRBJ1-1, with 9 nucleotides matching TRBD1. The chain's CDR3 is CSVYGQGTEAFF. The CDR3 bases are TGCAGCGTTTACGGACAGGGGACTGAAGCTTTCTTT.